The 18 T cell receptor beta chains below come from one sample, sequenced in a study of blood T cell repertoires in COVID-19. Using immunoSEQ multiplex PCR, the repertoire was profiled, and TCRdb retains in-frame clones only, with some absent. Among approximately 190,000 clones, more than 85% were seen once, and the ten largest hold about 22%. Material: PBMCs or T cells enriched from blood (not recorded which). These TCRs come from a woman aged 40 to 50 in a cohort exposed to, infected with or recovered from COVID-19 (not recorded which).

The chain recombines TRBV4-1 with TRBJ2-1, with a weak D call TRBD2 (6 bases). The germline V and J ends were trimmed by 3 bases and 10 bases, with 10 bases remaining between them. The CDR3 totals 12 residues. From germline, CDR1 is MGHRA and CDR2 YSYEKL. CDR3 in amino acids: CASSQGGLEQFF. The CDR3 nucleotides are TGCGCCAGCAGCCAGGGGGGTTTGGAGCAGTTCTTC.

The chain carries TRBV15 and TRBJ1-5; D is unresolved. V lost 0 bases and J 4 bases, leaving 13 bases between the germline ends. CDR1 is LNHNV and CDR2 is YYDKDF in the germline V gene (reference sequence). CDR3 size: 16 residues. The CDR3 region has the DNA TGTGCCACCAGCAGAGATCCAGGACTCTTAAATCAGCCCCAGCATTTT. Amino acid sequence: CATSRDPGLLNQPQHF.

This chain uses TRBV5-8 with TRBJ2-7; 10 positions agree with TRBD1. Germline assignment: CDR1 SGHTS and CDR2 YDEGEE. The trim removed 0 bases at V and 3 bases at J, leaving 15 bases unmatched. CDR3 length: 19 residues. The DNA of the CDR3 is TGTGCCAGCAGCTTGGGCCTTAAAGCGAGCCGGGACAGGGGCTACGAGCAGTACTTC. Translation gives CASSLGLKASRDRGYEQYF.

The chain combines TRBV6-5 with TRBJ1-2; 9 nucleotides align to TRBD1. Germline values: CDR1 MNHEY, CDR2 SVGAGI. The CDR3 loop spans 15 amino acids. With V trimmed by 3 bases and J by 7 bases, 9 bases remained unmatched. CDR3 sequence (DNA): TGTGCCAGCAGTTATTCCCGGGACAGGGTACTTGGCTACACCTTC. It codes for CASSYSRDRVLGYTF.

J is TRBJ1-1 and V is TRBV20-1; D gene uncertain. The germline V gene encodes CDR1 DFQATT and CDR2 SNEGSKA (reference sequence). This CDR3 is built from 13 residues. Trimming removed 3 bases at V and 3 bases at J, with 11 bases between. The CDR3, as DNA: TGCAGTGCTAGTATCTGGGAGCACACTGAAGCTTTCTTT. It is translated as CSASIWEHTEAFF.

The chain combines TRBV27 with TRBJ1-1, with 10 bases fitting TRBD1. The germline gives CDR1 MNHEY, CDR2 SMNVEV (reference sequence). CDR3 length: 14 residues. V trimming: 6 bases; J trimming: 3 bases; junction bases outside the gene matches: 4. The CDR3 DNA reads TGTGCCAGCAGGGAGACAGGGGGCTACACTGAAGCTTTCTTT. Encoded protein: CASRETGGYTEAFF.

The chain employs TRBV18 and TRBJ1-1; 10 bases fit TRBD1. Germline CDR1 and CDR2: KGHSH and LQKENI. Unmatched junction bases numbered 15, after V lost 4 bases and J lost 4 bases. This CDR3 has 18 amino acids. The CDR3 loop reads CASSQNLVTGGWVTEAFF. The DNA of the CDR3 is TGTGCCAGCTCACAAAACCTTGTGACAGGGGGCTGGGTCACTGAAGCTTTCTTT.

This sequence joins TRBV5-4 and TRBJ2-3; 8 positions agree with TRBD2. J was trimmed by 1 base and V by 5 bases; bases with no gene match: 3. CDR1 is SGHNT and CDR2 is YYREEE in the germline V gene (reference sequence). The CDR3 length is 14 residues. The CDR3 spells CASRRREGTDTQYF. Written as DNA, the CDR3 is TGTGCCAGCAGGAGGCGGGAGGGCACAGATACGCAGTATTTT.

The chain is built from TRBV12-5 and TRBJ2-5, with 7 positions matching TRBD2. CDR1 and CDR2 from the germline V gene are LGHNT and FRNRAP. The CDR3 contains 16 residues. V lost 1 base to trimming and J lost 5 bases; unmatched junction nucleotides: 10. The CDR3 bases are TGTGCTAGTGGTTTGGGTCCGGGAGGCCCCGGGGAGACCCAGTACTTC. This gives the protein CASGLGPGGPGETQYF.

The chain recombines TRBV21-1 with TRBJ2-1; the D call TRBD2 from the table was never checked on the DNA. TRBV21-1 is reported as a pseudogene. CDR3 length equals 15 residues. CDR3 in DNA: TGTGCCAGCAGCAAAGTTGGGGCTAGCGGGAGCCCCATGGTCTTC. The encoded protein is CASSKVGASGSPMVF.

V and J are TRBV7-2 and TRBJ1-2; D is perhaps TRBD1 (5 bases). This CDR3 spans 15 amino acids. V lost 3 bases and J 8 bases, leaving 19 bases between the germline ends. Germline CDR1 reads SGHTA; CDR2 reads FQGNSA. In DNA form, the CDR3 reads TGTGCCAGCAGCTTCCAGGCAGCCGGTGCAGGGGGCTACACCTTC. Its translation: CASSFQAAGAGGYTF.

The chain uses TRBV7-2 and TRBJ2-1; no firm D call. This CDR3 region has 12 residues. V dropped 6 bases and J dropped 7 bases, with 10 bases sitting between them. The germline V gene has CDR1 SGHTA and CDR2 FQGNSA. The CDR3 coding sequence is TGTGCCAGCAGTTCCCTCGGTAATGAGCAGTTCTTC. Translated, it gives CASSSLGNEQFF.

The V gene is TRBV10-3, the J gene TRBJ2-7; D gene ambiguous. The CDR3 is made up of 12 amino acids. Trimming removed 6 bases at V and 12 bases at J, with 18 bases between. CDR1 ENHRY and CDR2 SYGVKD come from the germline V gene. Written as DNA, the CDR3 is TGTGCCATCAGAGAGACTCCGTTCAGGCGGTACTTC. It codes for CAIRETPFRRYF.

The CDR3 DNA follows: TGCGCCAGCAGGAGGGACAGCTACACCGGGGAGCTGTTTTTT. It yields the protein CASRRDSYTGELFF. The J gene is TRBJ2-2, the V gene TRBV10-2, with TRBD1 identical over 7 bases. This CDR3 region has 14 residues. From germline, CDR1 is WSHSY and CDR2 SAAADI. Losses at the gene ends were 6 bases for V and 3 bases for J; bases not matched to a gene: 4.

The genes are TRBV18 and TRBJ2-7; the match to TRBD1 covers 11 bases. CDR1 and CDR2 (germline): KGHSH, LQKENI. The CDR3 covers 14 residues. V shed 6 bases and J 3 bases; nucleotides not matched to a gene: 4. The CDR3 DNA sequence: TGTGCCAGCTCCGGGACAGGGGGATTCTACGAGCAGTACTTC. This translates into CASSGTGGFYEQYF. The variable domain in full, with the rest retrieved from reference TRBV18 and TRBJ2-7, is NAGVMQNPRHLVRRRGQEARLRCSPMKGHSHVYWYRQLPEEGLKFMVYLQKENIIDESGMPKERFSAEFPKEGPSILRIQQVVRGDSAAYFCASSGTGGFYEQYFGPGTRLTVT.

The sample holds one count of this clone. V is TRBV3-1 (or the pseudogene TRBV3-2) and J is TRBJ2-7; D unresolved. V was trimmed by 0 bases and J by 6 bases, leaving 3 bases between them. The CDR3 has 11 residues. Germline-derived CDR1 and CDR2 are LGHDT and YNNKEL (reference sequence). The CDR3 DNA reads TGTGCCAGCAGCCAAGATCGCGAGCAGTACTTC. As protein: CASSQDREQYF.

The V and J genes are TRBV19 and TRBJ2-1; 13 bases match TRBD2. V gave up 0 bases and J gave up 8 bases; unmatched junction bases: 4. The CDR3 runs to 16 residues. Germline V lookup: CDR1 LNHDA, CDR2 SQIVND (reference sequence). The CDR3 here is CASSIDRLAGGDEQFF. In nucleotides, the CDR3 is TGTGCCAGTAGTATAGATCGACTAGCGGGAGGCGATGAGCAGTTCTTC.

The J gene is TRBJ1-2, the V gene TRBV6-5, with no clear D. The CDR3 covers 15 residues. V was shortened by 2 bases and J by 0 bases, with 10 bases between the two germline ends. CDR1 is MNHEY, CDR2 SVGAGI, per germline. CDR3 loop: CASSYRGIANYGYTF. In nucleotides, the CDR3 is TGTGCCAGCAGTTACCGGGGAATAGCTAACTATGGCTACACCTTC.